The 25 T cell receptor beta chains listed next were all sequenced from one sample in a study of lung T cells in sarcoidosis with Löfgren's syndrome. TCRdb reprocessed the reads with MiXCR, giving one entry per CDR3 protein. The sample has about 19,000 distinct CDR3 sequences; less than 25% are singletons. The sample comprised CD4+ T cells from PBMCs. These receptors were collected from a human donor with sarcoidosis (Löfgren's syndrome or another form), or a control subject (not recorded which).

Many counts were recorded for this clonotype. In DNA, the CDR3 is TGTGCCAGCAGCCAAGGACTAGCGGGTCCCACAGATACGCAGTATTTT. Amino acids: CASSQGLAGPTDTQYF. The gene calls are TRBV4-2 and TRBJ2-3; TRBD2 matches 10 bases. Per the germline V gene, CDR1 is LGHNA and CDR2 is YNFKEQ. The CDR3 spans 16 residues. V shed 1 base, J shed 2 bases, and the junction held 3 bases outside the gene matches.

This clonotype was counted many times. The chain joins TRBV20-1 to TRBJ2-1, with 8 bases fitting TRBD1. The J segment lost 5 bases and the V segment lost 7 bases, leaving 7 bases of the junction unmatched. This CDR3 is built from 13 residues. Germline lookup yields CDR1 DFQATT and CDR2 SNEGSKA (reference sequence). CDR3: CSGGGQGNNEQFF. The CDR3, as DNA: TGCAGTGGGGGCGGACAGGGTAACAATGAGCAGTTCTTC.

This clonotype was seen more than once but under ten times. The rearrangement joins TRBV12-3 or TRBV12-4 to TRBJ2-1, with 10 bases that match TRBD2. The CDR3 sequence is 16 residues long. The V segment lost 6 bases and the J segment 9 bases; nucleotides outside the gene matches: 14. This CDR3 is CASRRGASGSSGEQFF. The CDR3 nucleotides are TGTGCCAGCAGAAGGGGGGCTAGCGGGAGTTCTGGTGAGCAGTTCTTC.

This clonotype was picked up one time. This chain connects TRBV29-1 to TRBJ2-4; unclear D gene. Trimming took 4 bases from V and 0 from J, leaving 10 bases between them. Germline V gives CDR1 SQVTM, CDR2 ANQGSEA. The CDR3 length is 14 residues. CDR3 region: CSVGANLAKNIQYF. As DNA, the CDR3 is TGCAGCGTTGGGGCAAACCTAGCCAAAAACATTCAGTACTTC.

This clonotype has a count of ten or more. This chain connects TRBV4-2 to TRBJ2-2; D unresolved. CDR3 length: 12 residues. Deletions cut 1 base from V and 5 bases from J, with 2 bases between. Germline lookup yields CDR1 LGHNA and CDR2 YNFKEQ. The CDR3 spells CASSQGTGELFF. CDR3 coding DNA: TGTGCCAGCAGCCAAGGTACCGGGGAGCTGTTTTTT.

There are many counts of this clonotype. The chain carries TRBV4-3 and TRBJ2-3; D is tentatively TRBD1 or TRBD2 (6 bases each). The V gene's germline CDR1 is LGHNA and CDR2 YSLEER. The CDR3 is 16 amino acids. Trimming left V 4 bases short and J 0 bases short, with 14 bases between. The CDR3 DNA sequence: TGCGCCAGCAGCCGCGGGGCGCAGGGGAGCACAGATACGCAGTATTTT. Translated: CASSRGAQGSTDTQYF.

This clonotype was counted between two and nine times. The V call is TRBV18, the J call TRBJ2-3, with 7 bases aligning to TRBD1. Germline values: CDR1 KGHSH, CDR2 LQKENI. Trimming cost V 3 bases and J 4 bases; bases outside gene matches: 7. CDR3 length equals 15 residues. The CDR3 loop reads CASSPSRTGSDTQYF. CDR3 coding DNA: TGTGCCAGCTCACCGAGTAGGACAGGTTCAGATACGCAGTATTTT.

This clonotype was recorded at least ten times. The chain combines TRBV10-3 with TRBJ2-2; D gene unclear. The germline V gene has CDR1 ENHRY and CDR2 SYGVKD. The CDR3 is 16 amino acids. The ends were cut back, 3 bases at V and 4 bases at J, with 15 bases in the middle. The CDR3 protein is CAISDNPGVITGELFF. CDR3 nucleotide sequence: TGTGCCATCAGTGATAATCCAGGAGTAATCACCGGGGAGCTGTTTTTT.

With respect to this clonotype: A much larger clone lies one base from this, so it may be a read error. The CDR3 DNA reads as TGCAGTGCTAGGAGGACTAGCGGGAGCGCACACGATGAGCAGTTCTTC. This gives the protein CSARRTSGSAHDEQFF. This chain joins TRBV20-1 and TRBJ2-1, with 13 nucleotides matching TRBD2. The V gene end was trimmed by 3 bases and the J gene end by 8 bases; junction bases not matched to a gene: 10. Germline CDR1 and CDR2: DFQATT and SNEGSKA (reference sequence). The CDR3 has 16 residues.

This clonotype was observed at least ten times. V and J are TRBV24-1 and TRBJ2-4; D not resolved. V was pared by 5 bases and J by 0 bases, with 7 bases between. Germline V lookup: CDR1 KGHDR, CDR2 SFDVKD. The CDR3 runs to 14 residues. The CDR3: CATSAGRAKNIQYF. The DNA for the CDR3 is TGTGCCACCAGTGCGGGCCGAGCCAAAAACATTCAGTACTTC.

This clonotype was picked up many times. The genes are TRBV19 and TRBJ2-7; 8 positions match TRBD1. The CDR3 is 15 residues long. Germline values: CDR1 LNHDA, CDR2 SQIVND (reference sequence). Trimming at V came to 3 bases and at J to 3 bases, leaving 7 bases not matched to a gene. In nucleotides, the CDR3 is TGTGCCAGTAGTATTTCCGGGACAGGCTACTACGAGCAGTACTTC. Residues: CASSISGTGYYEQYF.

This clonotype ranks as medium-sized. The J gene is TRBJ1-2, the V gene TRBV27; 7 bases align to TRBD1. V gave up 6 bases and J gave up 4 bases; unmatched junction bases: 8. Germline CDR1 and CDR2: MNHEY and SMNVEV (reference sequence). The CDR3 length is 14 residues. CDR3 coding DNA: TGTGCCAGCAGATATGGCGACAGGGTCTATGGCTACACCTTC. Translating it yields CASRYGDRVYGYTF.

This clonotype has ten or more counts. The gene calls are TRBV28 and TRBJ2-2; the match to TRBD2 covers 8 bases. V was pared by 5 bases and J by 6 bases, with 5 bases of the junction left unmatched. The CDR3 extends over 14 amino acids. Germline V CDR1 and CDR2: MDHEN, SYDVKM. The CDR3 DNA sequence: TGTGCCAGCAGTCCCGGGACTAGTTCCGGGGAGCTGTTTTTT. It encodes CASSPGTSSGELFF.

This clonotype occurred many times. The chain recombines TRBV28 with TRBJ1-1; D call uncertain. The CDR3 is 13 residues long. Trimming removed 3 bases at V and 4 bases at J, with 9 bases between. Germline CDR1 and CDR2: MDHEN and SYDVKM. CDR3 loop: CASSFGARTEAFF. The CDR3 bases are TGTGCCAGCAGTTTTGGTGCTCGCACTGAAGCTTTCTTT.

The CDR3 loop reads CASSEVLAGSYGQYV. DNA of the CDR3: TGTGCCAGCAGTGAAGTACTAGCGGGGTCCTACGGGCAGTACGTC. The rearrangement joins TRBV6-1 to TRBJ2-7, with TRBD2 matching over 10 bases. Germline CDR1 and CDR2: MNHNS and SASEGT. The CDR3 totals 15 residues.

In the case of this clonotype: A read error may produce the germline difference seen at one junction end. In DNA form, the CDR3 reads TGTGCCGGCAGCTTGAACACCGGGGAGCTGTTTTTT. It yields the protein CAGSLNTGELFF. The gene calls are TRBV14 and TRBJ2-2; D uncertain. Germline assignment: CDR1 SGHDN and CDR2 FVKESK. This CDR3 contains 12 residues.

With respect to this clonotype: A clone one base away is much larger, so this may be a read error. The chain couples TRBV2 to TRBJ2-1; 7 nucleotides agree with TRBD2. Germline V lookup: CDR1 SNHLY, CDR2 FYNNEI. This CDR3 region has 15 residues. After removal of 5 bases from V and 7 bases from J, the junction contained 11 bases not matched to a gene. The CDR3 sequence is CASSKREGRSNEQFF. Here the CDR3 DNA reads TGTGCCAGCAGTAAAAGGGAGGGCCGATCGAATGAGCAGTTCTTC.

In this sample, this clonotype turned up many times. The chain carries TRBV10-3 and TRBJ2-5, with D unresolved. V dropped 10 bases and J dropped 3 bases, with 15 bases sitting between them. There are 13 residues in the CDR3. Germline V gene lookup returns CDR1 ENHRY and CDR2 SYGVKD. The CDR3, as DNA: TGTGCCACCTCCCAGCCACCAAAAGAGACCCAGTACTTC. Encoded protein: CATSQPPKETQYF.

This clonotype was seen many times. The rearrangement uses TRBV3-1 and TRBJ2-7; D not certain. Trimming pared 0 bases from V and 9 bases from J, leaving 9 bases between. The germline gives CDR1 LGHDT, CDR2 YNNKEL (reference sequence). The CDR3 sequence is 12 residues long. Here the CDR3 reads CASSQEEWGQYF. The DNA for the CDR3 is TGTGCCAGCAGCCAAGAGGAATGGGGGCAGTACTTC.

This clonotype was counted between two and nine times. The CDR3 spells CASSFPGRKAFF. The CDR3 DNA reads TGTGCCAGCAGTTTTCCAGGGCGTAAAGCTTTCTTT. The chain uses TRBV3-1 and TRBJ1-1; TRBD1 is a possible D gene (5 bases). Germline V gene data show CDR1 as LGHDT and CDR2 as YNNKEL (reference sequence). V lost 6 bases, J lost 9 bases, and 14 bases lay in between. This CDR3 comprises 12 residues.

This clonotype is medium-sized. The V call is TRBV24-1, the J call TRBJ1-1; 10 bases fit TRBD1. CDR1 and CDR2 from the germline V gene are KGHDR and SFDVKD. The CDR3 loop spans 13 amino acids. Germline trimming cut 6 bases from V and 10 bases from J; bases unmatched to any gene: 7. The CDR3 spells CATSPGQGRVAFF. As DNA, the CDR3 is TGTGCCACCAGTCCGGGACAGGGGCGGGTAGCTTTCTTT.

This clonotype was counted at least ten times. The chain joins TRBV20-1 to TRBJ2-2, with 8 bases lining up with TRBD1. Germline CDR1 reads DFQATT; CDR2 reads SNEGSKA (reference sequence). There are 14 residues in the CDR3. The J segment lost 5 bases and the V segment lost 5 bases, leaving 7 bases of the junction unmatched. In DNA, the CDR3 is TGCAGTGCTGAGGACAGGGCCAGGACCGGGGAGCTGTTTTTT. It encodes CSAEDRARTGELFF.

This clonotype is deemed medium-sized. The chain carries TRBV27 and TRBJ1-5, with 7 bases aligning to TRBD1. J was trimmed by 7 bases and V by 4 bases; bases with no gene match: 4. This CDR3 comprises 13 residues. Germline lookup yields CDR1 MNHEY and CDR2 SMNVEV (reference sequence). The CDR3 sequence: CASSSTGYQPQHF. The CDR3 coding sequence is TGTGCCAGCAGTTCGACAGGGTACCAGCCCCAGCATTTT.

This clonotype is labeled as medium-sized. This chain connects TRBV25-1 to TRBJ1-1, with 8 bases lining up with TRBD1. The CDR3 is 15 residues long. The junction had 4 bases not matched to a gene; V was cut back by 4 bases and J by 0 bases. Germline CDR1 MGHDK, CDR2 SYGVNS. In DNA form, the CDR3 reads TGTGCCAGCAGTGGCCAGGGGGCTTTGAACACTGAAGCTTTCTTT. Amino acid sequence: CASSGQGALNTEAFF.

By share, this clonotype ranks as medium-sized (0.01 to 0.1%). The chain has TRBV20-1 and TRBJ1-2; tentative D call: TRBD1 (6 bases). The CDR3 is made up of 13 amino acids. The V gene's germline CDR1 is DFQATT and CDR2 SNEGSKA (reference sequence). Trimming left V 8 bases short and J 2 bases short, with 15 bases between. CDR3 DNA sequence: TGCAGTAGCCGGGACACCCTAAACTATGGCTACACCTTC. Translated: CSSRDTLNYGYTF.